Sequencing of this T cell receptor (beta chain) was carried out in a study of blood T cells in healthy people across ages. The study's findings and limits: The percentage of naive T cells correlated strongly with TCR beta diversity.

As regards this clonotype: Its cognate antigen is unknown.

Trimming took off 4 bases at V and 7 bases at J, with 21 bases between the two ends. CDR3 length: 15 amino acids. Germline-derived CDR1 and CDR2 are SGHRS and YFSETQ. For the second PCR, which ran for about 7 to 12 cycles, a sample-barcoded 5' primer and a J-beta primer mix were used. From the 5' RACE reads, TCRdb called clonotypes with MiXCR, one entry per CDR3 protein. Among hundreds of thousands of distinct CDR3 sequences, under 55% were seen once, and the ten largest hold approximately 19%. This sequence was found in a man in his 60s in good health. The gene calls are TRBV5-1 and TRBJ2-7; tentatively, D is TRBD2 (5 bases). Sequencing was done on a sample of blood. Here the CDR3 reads CASSVRVAGLEEQYF. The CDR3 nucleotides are TGCGCCAGCAGCGTGCGGGTGGCAGGTCTAGAGGAGCAGTACTTC.